This T cell receptor (beta chain) derives from a study of cytomegalovirus exposure and HLA in healthy donors. Study-wide results and caveats: TRBV6-2, TRBV6-3 and other indistinguishable V segments were excluded.

As for this clone: What it binds is unknown.

The CDR3 consists of 15 residues. V lost 5 bases and J lost 7; bases outside the gene matches: 8. In germline, CDR1 is SEHNR, CDR2 FQNEAQ (reference sequence). Researchers ran the PCR with 60 Vbeta and 13 Jbeta primers. Sequenced by immunoSEQ multiplex PCR; TCRdb stores in-frame clones only, minus some. The data contain 110,000 to 150,000 clones, 70% to 85% of them singletons. The rearrangement uses TRBV7-9 and TRBJ1-4, with 9 bases fitting TRBD1. The receptor's source is a woman between 55 and 75 years old in good health and CMV-seropositive. The sample was PBMCs. Here the CDR3 DNA reads TGTGCCAGCAGCCCAACAGGGGGCGCGGGTGAAAAACTGTTTTTT. Translating it yields CASSPTGGAGEKLFF. Full variable domain (outside the CDR3, taken from reference TRBV7-9 and TRBJ1-4): DTGVSQNPRHKITKRGQNVTFRCDPISEHNRLYWYRQTLGQGPEFLTYFQNEAQLEKSRLLSDRFSAERPKGSFSTLEIQRTEQGDSAMYLCASSPTGGAGEKLFFGSGTQLSVL.